This TCR beta chain was profiled in a study of T cells in Graves' hyperthyroidism and ophthalmopathy. Findings and caveats of the study: Most expanded thyroid clonotypes above 0.001 also appeared in blood. In the analysis, a 13 V-J model separated ophthalmopathy from stable hyperthyroidism.

V was cut by 0 bases and J by 1 base, with 10 bases left in between. Germline values: CDR1 DFQATT, CDR2 SNEGSKA (reference sequence). CDR3 length equals 15 residues. With regard to this clonotype: Its antigen is unidentified.

A patient was excluded if there was uncontrolled infection, other autoimmune disease, pregnancy or lactation. It was RNA transcripts that yielded the amplified TCR beta CDR3 regions. During a first-round RT-PCR of the TCR CDR3, the HTBI primer set was used. Via MiXCR, TCRdb re-called the multiplex PCR reads, giving one row per CDR3 protein. The sample includes about 250,000 distinct CDR3 sequences, around 24% seen only once; the top ten take roughly 40%. The sample comprised blood. The chain links TRBV20-1 to TRBJ1-5; D remains ambiguous. This clonotype originated in a woman aged 40 to 49 with Graves' ophthalmopathy. CDR3 bases: TGCAGTGCTAGAGATCCGGGCCGAAGCAATCAGCCCCAGCATTTT. Translated, it gives CSARDPGRSNQPQHF.